This TCR beta chain is drawn from a study of T cell repertoires in cytomegalovirus infection. Across the whole study: Through public TCR beta signatures, both CMV infection and matching HLA type were indicated.

One entry per CDR3 protein, called by TCRdb with MiXCR from the reads. Of almost 550,000 distinct CDR3 sequences listed, 15% to 20% are singletons. The receptor was isolated from a human donor in good health (CMV status not recorded). Some clones in this sample may be carry-over from other donors' samples. Source material: CD8+ T cells from PBMCs.

CDR3: CASSVGQGMHEQFF. The CDR3 nucleotides are TGTGCCAGCAGCGTCGGACAGGGTATGCATGAGCAGTTCTTC. The chain uses TRBV9 and TRBJ2-1, with 8 bases matching TRBD1. The CDR3 is 14 residues long. The J segment lost 8 bases and the V segment lost 2 bases, leaving 6 bases of the junction unmatched. CDR1 SGDLS and CDR2 YYNGEE come from the germline V gene.